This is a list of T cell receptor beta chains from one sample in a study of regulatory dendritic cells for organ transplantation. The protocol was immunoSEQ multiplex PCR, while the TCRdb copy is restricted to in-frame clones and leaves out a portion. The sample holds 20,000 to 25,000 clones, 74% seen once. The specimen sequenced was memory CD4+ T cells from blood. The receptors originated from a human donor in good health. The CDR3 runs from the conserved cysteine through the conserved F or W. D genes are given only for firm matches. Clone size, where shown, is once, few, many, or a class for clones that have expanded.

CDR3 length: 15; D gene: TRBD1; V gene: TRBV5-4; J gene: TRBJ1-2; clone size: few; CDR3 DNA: TGTGCCAGCAGCATTATGGGACAGGGGAACTATGGCTACACCTTC; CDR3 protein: CASSIMGQGNYGYTF
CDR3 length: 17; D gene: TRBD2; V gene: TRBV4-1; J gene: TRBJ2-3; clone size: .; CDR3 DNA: TGCGCCAGCAGCCAACGGAGGTCAAGCGGGGGGGCGGATACGCAGTATTTT; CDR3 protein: CASSQRRSSGGADTQYF
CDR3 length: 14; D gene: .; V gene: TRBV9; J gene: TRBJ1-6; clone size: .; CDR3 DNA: TGTGCCAGCAGCACGCGATTACAGGAGTCACCCCTCCACTTT; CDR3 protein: CASSTRLQESPLHF
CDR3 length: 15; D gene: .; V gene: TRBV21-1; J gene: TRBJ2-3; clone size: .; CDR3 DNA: TGTGCCAGCCATAAAACGCGAAAGGGGACAGATACGCAGTATTTT; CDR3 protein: CASHKTRKGTDTQYF
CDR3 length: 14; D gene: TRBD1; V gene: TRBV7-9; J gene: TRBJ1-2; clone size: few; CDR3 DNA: TGTGCCAGCAGCATAGACAGGGGAGGTAATGGCTACACCTTC; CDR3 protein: CASSIDRGGNGYTF
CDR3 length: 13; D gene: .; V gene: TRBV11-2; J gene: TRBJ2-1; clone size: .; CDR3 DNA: TGTGCCAGCAGCTCGGGACTGAACAATGAGCAGTTCTTC; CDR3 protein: CASSSGLNNEQFF
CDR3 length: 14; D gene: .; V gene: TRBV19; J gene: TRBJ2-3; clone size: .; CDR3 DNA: TGTGCCAGTACGGCGGCCGGTGTCACAGATACGCAGTATTTT; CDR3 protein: CASTAAGVTDTQYF
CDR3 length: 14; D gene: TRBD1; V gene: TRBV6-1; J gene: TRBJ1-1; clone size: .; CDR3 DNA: TGTGCCACTTTGGCCCCTACAGGGGCCACTGAAGCTTTCTTT; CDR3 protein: CATLAPTGATEAFF
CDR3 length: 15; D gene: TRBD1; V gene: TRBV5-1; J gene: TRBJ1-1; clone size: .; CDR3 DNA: TGCGCCAGCAGCCCTGGGGGGACAGGGCGAACTGAAGCTTTCTTT; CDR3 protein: CASSPGGTGRTEAFF
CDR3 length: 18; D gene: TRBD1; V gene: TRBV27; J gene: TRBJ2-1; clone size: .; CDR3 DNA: TGTGCCAGCAGTTTATCGTACGCCGGACAGGGCCCCAACAATGAGCAGTTCTTC; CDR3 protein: CASSLSYAGQGPNNEQFF
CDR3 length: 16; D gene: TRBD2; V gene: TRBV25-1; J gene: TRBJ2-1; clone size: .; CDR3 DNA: TGTGCCAGCAGTGAATCCGAGCGGGGGCTTCTCAATGAGCAGTTCTTC; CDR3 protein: CASSESERGLLNEQFF
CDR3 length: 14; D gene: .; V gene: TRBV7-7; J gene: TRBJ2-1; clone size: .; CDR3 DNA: TGTGCTAGCAGCCGGGATCGGACAGACAATGAGCAGTTCTTC; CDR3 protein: CASSRDRTDNEQFF
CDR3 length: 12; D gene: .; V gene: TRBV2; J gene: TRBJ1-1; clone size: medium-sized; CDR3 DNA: TGTGCCAGCAGTGCTTCAGGGGCTGAAGCTTTCTTT; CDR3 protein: CASSASGAEAFF
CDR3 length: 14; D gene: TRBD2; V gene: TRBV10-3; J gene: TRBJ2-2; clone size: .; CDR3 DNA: TGTGCCACCAGACTAGCGGGGGAAACCGGGGAGCTGTTTTTT; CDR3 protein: CATRLAGETGELFF
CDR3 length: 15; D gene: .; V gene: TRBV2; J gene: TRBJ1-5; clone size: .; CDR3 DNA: TGTGCCAGCAGTGAAATCAGGGCTAGCAATCAGCCCCAGCATTTT; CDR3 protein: CASSEIRASNQPQHF
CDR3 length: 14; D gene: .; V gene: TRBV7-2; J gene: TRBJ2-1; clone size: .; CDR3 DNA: TGTGCCAGCAGCTTTGCAGGGGCGGGCAATGAGCAGTTCTTC; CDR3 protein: CASSFAGAGNEQFF
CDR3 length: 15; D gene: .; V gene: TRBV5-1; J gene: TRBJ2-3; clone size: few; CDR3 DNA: TGCGCCAGCAGCCCATCAGCGAGGGTCACAGATACGCAGTATTTT; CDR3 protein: CASSPSARVTDTQYF
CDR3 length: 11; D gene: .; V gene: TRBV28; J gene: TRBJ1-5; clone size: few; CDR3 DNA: TGTGCCAGCAGCCGGGGGAGGGCCCAGCATTTT; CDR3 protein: CASSRGRAQHF
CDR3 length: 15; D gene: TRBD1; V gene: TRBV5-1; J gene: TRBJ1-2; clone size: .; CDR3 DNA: TGCGCCAGCAGCGCCCTACAGGGGGCGACGAATGGCTACACCTTC; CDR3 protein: CASSALQGATNGYTF
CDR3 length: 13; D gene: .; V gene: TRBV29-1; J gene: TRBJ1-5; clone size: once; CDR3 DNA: TGCAGCGTACAAGAAAATAGCAATCAGCCCCAGCATTTT; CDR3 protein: CSVQENSNQPQHF